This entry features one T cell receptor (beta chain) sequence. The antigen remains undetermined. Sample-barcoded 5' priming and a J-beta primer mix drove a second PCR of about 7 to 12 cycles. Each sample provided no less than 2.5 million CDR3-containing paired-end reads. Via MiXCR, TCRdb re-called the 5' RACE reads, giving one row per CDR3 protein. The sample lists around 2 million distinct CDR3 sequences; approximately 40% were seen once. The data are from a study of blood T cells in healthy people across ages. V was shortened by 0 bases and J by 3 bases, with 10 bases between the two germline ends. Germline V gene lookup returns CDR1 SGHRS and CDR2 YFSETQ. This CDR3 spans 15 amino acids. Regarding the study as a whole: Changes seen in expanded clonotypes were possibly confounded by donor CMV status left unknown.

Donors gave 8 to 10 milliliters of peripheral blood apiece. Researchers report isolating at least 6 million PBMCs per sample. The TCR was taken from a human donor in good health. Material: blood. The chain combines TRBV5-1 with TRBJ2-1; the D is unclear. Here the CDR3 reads CASSLDISIYNEQFF. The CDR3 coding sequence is TGCGCCAGCAGCTTGGATATTTCCATCTACAATGAGCAGTTCTTC.